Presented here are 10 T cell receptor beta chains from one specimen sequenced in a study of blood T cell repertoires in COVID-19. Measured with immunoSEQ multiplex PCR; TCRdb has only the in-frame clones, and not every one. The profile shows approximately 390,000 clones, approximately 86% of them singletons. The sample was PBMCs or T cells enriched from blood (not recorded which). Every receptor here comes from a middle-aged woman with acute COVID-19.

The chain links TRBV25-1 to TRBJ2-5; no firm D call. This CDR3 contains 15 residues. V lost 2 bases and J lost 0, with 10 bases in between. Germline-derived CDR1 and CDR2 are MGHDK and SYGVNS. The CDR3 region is CASSEPSTNQETQYF. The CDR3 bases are TGTGCCAGCAGTGAACCCTCCACAAACCAAGAGACCCAGTACTTC. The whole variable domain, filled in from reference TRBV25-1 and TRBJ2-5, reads EADIYQTPRYLVIGTGKKITLECSQTMGHDKMYWYQQDPGMELHLIHYSYGVNSTEKGDLSSESTVSRIRTEHFPLTLESARPSHTSQYLCASSEPSTNQETQYFGPGTRLLVL.

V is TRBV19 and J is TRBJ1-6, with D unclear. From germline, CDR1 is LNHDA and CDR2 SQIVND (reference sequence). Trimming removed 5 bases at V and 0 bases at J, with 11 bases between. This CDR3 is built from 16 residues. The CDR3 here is CASSPRVSSYNSPLHF. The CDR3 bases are TGTGCCAGTAGTCCACGAGTGAGCTCCTATAATTCACCCCTCCACTTT.

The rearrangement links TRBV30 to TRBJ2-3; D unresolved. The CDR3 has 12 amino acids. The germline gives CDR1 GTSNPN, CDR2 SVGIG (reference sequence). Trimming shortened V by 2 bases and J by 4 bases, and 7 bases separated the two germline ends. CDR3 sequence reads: CAWSPNADTQYF. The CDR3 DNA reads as TGTGCCTGGAGTCCTAATGCAGATACGCAGTATTTT.

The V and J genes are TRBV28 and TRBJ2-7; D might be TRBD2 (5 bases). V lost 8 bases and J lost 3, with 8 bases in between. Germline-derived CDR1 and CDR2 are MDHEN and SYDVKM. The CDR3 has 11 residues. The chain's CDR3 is CASSSGYEQYF. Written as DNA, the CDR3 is TGTGCCAGCTCAAGCGGCTACGAGCAGTACTTC.

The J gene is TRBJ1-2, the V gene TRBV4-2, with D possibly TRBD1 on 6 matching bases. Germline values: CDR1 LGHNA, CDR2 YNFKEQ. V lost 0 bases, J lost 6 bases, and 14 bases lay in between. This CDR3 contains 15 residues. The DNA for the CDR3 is TGTGCCAGCAGCCAAGAAGGGGCAGGGGAGAATGGCTACACCTTC. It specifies CASSQEGAGENGYTF.

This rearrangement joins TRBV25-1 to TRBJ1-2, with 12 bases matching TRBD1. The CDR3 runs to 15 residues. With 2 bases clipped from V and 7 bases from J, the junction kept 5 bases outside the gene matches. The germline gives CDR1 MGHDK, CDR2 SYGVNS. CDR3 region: CASSEGDRGLSGYTF. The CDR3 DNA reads TGTGCCAGCAGTGAAGGGGACAGGGGGCTATCTGGCTACACCTTC.

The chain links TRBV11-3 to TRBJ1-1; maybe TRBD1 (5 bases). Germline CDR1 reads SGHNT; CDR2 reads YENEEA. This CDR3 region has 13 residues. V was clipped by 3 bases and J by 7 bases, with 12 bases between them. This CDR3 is CASSLSYGGEAFF. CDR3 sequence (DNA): TGTGCCAGCAGCTTGTCTTACGGGGGTGAAGCTTTCTTT.

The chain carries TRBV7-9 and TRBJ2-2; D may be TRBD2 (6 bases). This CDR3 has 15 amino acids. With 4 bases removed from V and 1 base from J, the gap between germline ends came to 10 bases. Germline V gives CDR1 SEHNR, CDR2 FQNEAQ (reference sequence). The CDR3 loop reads CASSSGTQNTGELFF. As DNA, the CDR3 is TGTGCCAGCAGCTCCGGGACTCAGAACACCGGGGAGCTGTTTTTT.

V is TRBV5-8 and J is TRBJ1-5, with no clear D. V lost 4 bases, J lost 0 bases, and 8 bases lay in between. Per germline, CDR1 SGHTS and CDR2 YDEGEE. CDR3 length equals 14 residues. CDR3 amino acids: CASSTGVSNQPQHF. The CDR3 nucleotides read TGTGCCAGCAGCACGGGAGTTAGCAATCAGCCCCAGCATTTT.

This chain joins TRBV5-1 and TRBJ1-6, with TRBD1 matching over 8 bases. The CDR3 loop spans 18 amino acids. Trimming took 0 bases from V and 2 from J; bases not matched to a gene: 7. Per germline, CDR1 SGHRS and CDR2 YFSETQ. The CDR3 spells CASSLEDRDSPYNSPLHF. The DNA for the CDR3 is TGCGCCAGCAGCTTGGAGGACAGGGATAGTCCCTATAATTCACCCCTCCACTTT.